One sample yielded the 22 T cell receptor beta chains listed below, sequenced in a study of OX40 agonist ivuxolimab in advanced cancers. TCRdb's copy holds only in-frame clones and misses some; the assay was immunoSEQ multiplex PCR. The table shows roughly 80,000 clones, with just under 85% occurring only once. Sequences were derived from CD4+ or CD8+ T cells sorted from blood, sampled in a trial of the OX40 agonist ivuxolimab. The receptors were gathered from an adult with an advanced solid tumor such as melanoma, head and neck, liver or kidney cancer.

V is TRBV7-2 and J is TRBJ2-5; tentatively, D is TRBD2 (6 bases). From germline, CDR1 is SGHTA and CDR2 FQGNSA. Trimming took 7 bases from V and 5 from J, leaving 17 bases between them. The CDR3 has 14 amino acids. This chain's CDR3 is CASTWDGGSETQYF. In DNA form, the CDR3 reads TGTGCCAGCACATGGGATGGAGGGTCGGAGACCCAGTACTTC. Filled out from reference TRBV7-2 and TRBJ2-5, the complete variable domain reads GAGVSQSPSNKVTEKGKDVELRCDPISGHTALYWYRQSLGQGLEFLIYFQGNSAPDKSGLPSDRFSAERTGGSVSTLTIQRTQQEDSAVYLCASTWDGGSETQYFGPGTRLLVL.

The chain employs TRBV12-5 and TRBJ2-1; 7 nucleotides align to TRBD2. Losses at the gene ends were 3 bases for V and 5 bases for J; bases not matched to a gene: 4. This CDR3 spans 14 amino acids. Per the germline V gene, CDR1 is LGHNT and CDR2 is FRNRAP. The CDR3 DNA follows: TGTGCTAGTGGTTTTTCGGGGGGTAACAATGAGCAGTTCTTC. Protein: CASGFSGGNNEQFF.

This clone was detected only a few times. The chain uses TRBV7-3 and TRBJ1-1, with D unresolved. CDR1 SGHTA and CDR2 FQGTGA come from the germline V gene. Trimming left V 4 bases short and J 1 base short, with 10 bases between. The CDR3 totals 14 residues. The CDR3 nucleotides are TGTGCCAGCAGCTGGACTGCTGAGAACACTGAAGCTTTCTTT. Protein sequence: CASSWTAENTEAFF.

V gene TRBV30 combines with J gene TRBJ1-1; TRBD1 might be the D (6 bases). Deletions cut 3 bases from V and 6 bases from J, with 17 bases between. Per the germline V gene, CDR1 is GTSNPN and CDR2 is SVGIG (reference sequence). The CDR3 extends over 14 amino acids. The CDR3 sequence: CAWSPGQSLAEAFF. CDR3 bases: TGTGCCTGGAGCCCTGGACAGTCTCTAGCTGAAGCTTTCTTT.

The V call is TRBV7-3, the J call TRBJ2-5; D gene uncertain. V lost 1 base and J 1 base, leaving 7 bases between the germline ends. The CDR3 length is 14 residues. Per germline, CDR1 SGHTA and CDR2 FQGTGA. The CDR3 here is CASSLMGTQETQYF. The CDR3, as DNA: TGTGCCAGCAGCTTAATGGGCACCCAAGAGACCCAGTACTTC.

Here the CDR3 DNA reads TGTGCCAGTCGAACCGGGGATAGGGAAAATTCACCCCTCCACTTT. The encoded protein is CASRTGDRENSPLHF. The rearrangement joins TRBV19 to TRBJ1-6, with unresolved D. The germline V and J ends were trimmed by 8 bases and 7 bases, with 18 bases remaining between them. The CDR3 is 15 residues long. CDR1 and CDR2 (germline): LNHDA, SQIVND (reference sequence).

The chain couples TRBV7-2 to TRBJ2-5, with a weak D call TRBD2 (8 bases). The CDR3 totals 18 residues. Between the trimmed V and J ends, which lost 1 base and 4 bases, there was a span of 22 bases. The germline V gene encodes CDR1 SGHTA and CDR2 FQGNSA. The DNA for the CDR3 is TGTGCCAGCAGCTTAGGGAATACAGGGGCCGGGAGGGGAGAGACCCAGTACTTC. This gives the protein CASSLGNTGAGRGETQYF.

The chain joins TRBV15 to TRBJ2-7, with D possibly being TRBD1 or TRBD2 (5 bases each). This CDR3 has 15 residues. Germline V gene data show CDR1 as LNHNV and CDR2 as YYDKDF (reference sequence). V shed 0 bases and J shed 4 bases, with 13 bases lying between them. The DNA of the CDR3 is TGTGCCACCAGCAGAGACCCGGGAACAGGATACGAGCAGTACTTC. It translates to CATSRDPGTGYEQYF.

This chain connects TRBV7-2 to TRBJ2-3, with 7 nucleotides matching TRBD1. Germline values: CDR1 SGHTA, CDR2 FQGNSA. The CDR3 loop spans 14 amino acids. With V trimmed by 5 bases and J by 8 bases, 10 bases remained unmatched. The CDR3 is CASSTRQGAGTQYF. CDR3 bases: TGTGCCAGCAGCACACGACAGGGTGCCGGTACGCAGTATTTT.

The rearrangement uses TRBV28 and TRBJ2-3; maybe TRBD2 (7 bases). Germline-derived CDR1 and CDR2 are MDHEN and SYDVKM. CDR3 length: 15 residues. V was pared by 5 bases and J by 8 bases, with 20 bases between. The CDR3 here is CASSRLLRGGGTQYF. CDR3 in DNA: TGTGCCAGCAGTCGACTCCTGAGGGGGGGTGGTACGCAGTATTTT.

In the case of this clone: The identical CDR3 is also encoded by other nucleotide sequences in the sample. This chain's CDR3 is CASSLQYTDTQYF. CDR3 bases: TGCGCCAGCTCTCTACAGTATACAGATACGCAGTATTTT. V and J are TRBV5-1 and TRBJ2-3; D is undetermined. V lost 7 bases to trimming and J lost 3 bases, with 12 bases between them. CDR1 is SGHRS, CDR2 YFSETQ, per germline. The CDR3 extends over 13 amino acids.

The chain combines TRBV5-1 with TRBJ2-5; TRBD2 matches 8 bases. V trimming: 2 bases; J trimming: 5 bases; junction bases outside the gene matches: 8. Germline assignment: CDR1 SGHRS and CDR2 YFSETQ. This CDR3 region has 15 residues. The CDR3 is CASSFGRGVSETQYF. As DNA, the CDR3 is TGCGCCAGCAGCTTTGGGCGGGGGGTCTCGGAGACCCAGTACTTC.

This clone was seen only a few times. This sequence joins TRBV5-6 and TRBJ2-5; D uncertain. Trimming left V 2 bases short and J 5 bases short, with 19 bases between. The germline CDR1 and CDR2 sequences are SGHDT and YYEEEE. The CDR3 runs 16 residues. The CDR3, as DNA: TGTGCCAGCAGCTTCACCCTGCAGGCGGTGTTTGAGACCCAGTACTTC. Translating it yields CASSFTLQAVFETQYF.

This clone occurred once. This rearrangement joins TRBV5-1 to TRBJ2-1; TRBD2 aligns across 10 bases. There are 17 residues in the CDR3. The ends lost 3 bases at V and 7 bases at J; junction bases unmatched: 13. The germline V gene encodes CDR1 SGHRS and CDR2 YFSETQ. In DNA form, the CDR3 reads TGCGCCAGCAGCTCCCCATTTCAGCGGGGGGGCGAGAATGAGCAGTTCTTC. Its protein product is CASSSPFQRGGENEQFF. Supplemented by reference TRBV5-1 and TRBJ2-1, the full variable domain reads KAGVTQTPRYLIKTRGQQVTLSCSPISGHRSVSWYQQTPGQGLQFLFEYFSETQRNKGNFPGRFSGRQFSNSRSEMNVSTLELGDSALYLCASSSPFQRGGENEQFFGPGTRLTVL.

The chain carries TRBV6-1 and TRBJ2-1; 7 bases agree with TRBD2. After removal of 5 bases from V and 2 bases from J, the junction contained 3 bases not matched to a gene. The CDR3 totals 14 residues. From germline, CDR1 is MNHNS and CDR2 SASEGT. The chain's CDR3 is CASSSSGPYNEQFF. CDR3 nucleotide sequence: TGTGCCAGCAGTTCTAGCGGCCCCTACAATGAGCAGTTCTTC.

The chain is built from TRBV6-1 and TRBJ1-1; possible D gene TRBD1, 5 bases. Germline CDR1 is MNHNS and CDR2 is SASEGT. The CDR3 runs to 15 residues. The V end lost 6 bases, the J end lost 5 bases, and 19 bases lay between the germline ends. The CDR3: CASRTLGVGGTEAFF. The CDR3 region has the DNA TGTGCCAGCAGAACGTTGGGGGTCGGGGGGACTGAAGCTTTCTTT.

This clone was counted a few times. The CDR3 DNA is TGTGCCAGCAGCTTACAGGGGCTGGCCGAGCAGTACTTC. Amino acid sequence: CASSLQGLAEQYF. This chain links TRBV7-2 with TRBJ2-7; possibly TRBD1 for D (6 bases). Trimming took off 2 bases at V and 6 bases at J, with 11 bases between the two ends. Germline CDR1 and CDR2: SGHTA and FQGNSA. The CDR3 is 13 amino acids.

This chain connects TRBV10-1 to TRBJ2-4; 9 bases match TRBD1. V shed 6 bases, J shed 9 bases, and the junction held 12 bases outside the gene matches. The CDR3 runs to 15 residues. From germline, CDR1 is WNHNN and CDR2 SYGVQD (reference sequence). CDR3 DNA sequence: TGCGCCAGCAGCAGGGGACAGGGAATGACGGGCATTCAGTACTTC. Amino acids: CASSRGQGMTGIQYF.

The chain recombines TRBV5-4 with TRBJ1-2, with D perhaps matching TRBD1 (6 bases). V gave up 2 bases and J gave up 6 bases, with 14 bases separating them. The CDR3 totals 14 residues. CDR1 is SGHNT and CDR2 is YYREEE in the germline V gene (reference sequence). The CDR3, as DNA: TGTGCCAGCAGCTTCAGGGGTAGTGTGGATGGCTACACCTTC. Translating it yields CASSFRGSVDGYTF.

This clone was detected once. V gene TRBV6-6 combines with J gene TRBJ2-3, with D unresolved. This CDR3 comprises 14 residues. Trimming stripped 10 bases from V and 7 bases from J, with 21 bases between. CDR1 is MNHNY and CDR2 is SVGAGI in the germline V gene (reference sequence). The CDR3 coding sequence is TGTGCCATCGCACCAATCGGGCTAGAAAATACGCAGTATTTT. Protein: CAIAPIGLENTQYF.

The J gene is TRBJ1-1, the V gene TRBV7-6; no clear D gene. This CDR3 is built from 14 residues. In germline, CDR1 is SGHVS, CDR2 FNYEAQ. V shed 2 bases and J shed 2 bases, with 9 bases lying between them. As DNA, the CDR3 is TGTGCCAGCAGCTTATTTCTGGGAAACACTGAAGCTTTCTTT. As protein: CASSLFLGNTEAFF. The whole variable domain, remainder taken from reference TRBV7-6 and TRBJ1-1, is GAGVSQSPRYKVTKRGQDVALRCDPISGHVSLYWYRQALGQGPEFLTYFNYEAQQDKSGLPNDRFSAERPEGSISTLTIQRTEQRDSAMYRCASSLFLGNTEAFFGQGTRLTVV.

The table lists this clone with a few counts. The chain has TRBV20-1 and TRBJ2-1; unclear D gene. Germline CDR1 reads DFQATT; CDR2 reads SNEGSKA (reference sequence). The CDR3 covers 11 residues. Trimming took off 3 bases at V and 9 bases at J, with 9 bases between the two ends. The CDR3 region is CSASVLSEQFF. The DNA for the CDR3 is TGCAGTGCTAGCGTCCTTTCTGAGCAGTTCTTC.